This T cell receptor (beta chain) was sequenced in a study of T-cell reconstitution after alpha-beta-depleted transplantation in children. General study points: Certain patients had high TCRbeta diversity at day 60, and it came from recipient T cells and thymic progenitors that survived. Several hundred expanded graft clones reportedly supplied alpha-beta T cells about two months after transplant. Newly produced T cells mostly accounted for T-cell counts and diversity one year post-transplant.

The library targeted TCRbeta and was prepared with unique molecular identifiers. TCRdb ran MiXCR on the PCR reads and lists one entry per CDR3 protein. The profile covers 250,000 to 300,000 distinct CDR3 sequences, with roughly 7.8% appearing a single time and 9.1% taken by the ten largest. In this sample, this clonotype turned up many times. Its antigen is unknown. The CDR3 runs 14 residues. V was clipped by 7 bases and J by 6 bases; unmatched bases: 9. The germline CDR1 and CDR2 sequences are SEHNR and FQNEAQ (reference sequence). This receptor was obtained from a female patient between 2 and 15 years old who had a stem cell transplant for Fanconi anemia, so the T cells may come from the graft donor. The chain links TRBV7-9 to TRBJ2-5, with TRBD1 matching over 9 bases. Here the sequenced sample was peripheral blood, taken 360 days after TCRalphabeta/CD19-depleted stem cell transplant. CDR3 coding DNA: TGTGCCAGCACAAGGACAGGGGATTGGAAGACCCAGTACTTC. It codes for CASTRTGDWKTQYF.